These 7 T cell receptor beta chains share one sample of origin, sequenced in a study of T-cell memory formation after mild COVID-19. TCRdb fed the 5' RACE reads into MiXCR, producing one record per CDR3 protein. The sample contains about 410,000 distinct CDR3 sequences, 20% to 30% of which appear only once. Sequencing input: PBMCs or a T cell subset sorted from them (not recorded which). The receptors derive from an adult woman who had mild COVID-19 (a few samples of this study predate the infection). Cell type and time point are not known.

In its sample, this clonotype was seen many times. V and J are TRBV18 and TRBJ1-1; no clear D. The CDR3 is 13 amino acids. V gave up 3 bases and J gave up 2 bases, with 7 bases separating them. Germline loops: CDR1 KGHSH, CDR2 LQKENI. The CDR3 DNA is TGTGCCAGCTCACCCGGGCCTAACACTGAAGCTTTCTTT. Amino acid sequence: CASSPGPNTEAFF.

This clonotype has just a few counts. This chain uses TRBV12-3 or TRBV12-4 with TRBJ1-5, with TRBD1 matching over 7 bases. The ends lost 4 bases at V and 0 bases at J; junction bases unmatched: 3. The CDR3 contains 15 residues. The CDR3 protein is CASSSGGNSNQPQHF. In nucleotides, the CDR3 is TGTGCCAGCAGTTCAGGGGGTAATAGCAATCAGCCCCAGCATTTT.

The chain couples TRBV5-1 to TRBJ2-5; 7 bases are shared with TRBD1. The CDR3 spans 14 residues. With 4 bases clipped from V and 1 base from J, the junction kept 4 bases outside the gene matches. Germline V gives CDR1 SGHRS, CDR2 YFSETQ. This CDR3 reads CASSEGQAQETQYF. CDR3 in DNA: TGCGCCAGCAGCGAAGGACAGGCCCAAGAGACCCAGTACTTC.

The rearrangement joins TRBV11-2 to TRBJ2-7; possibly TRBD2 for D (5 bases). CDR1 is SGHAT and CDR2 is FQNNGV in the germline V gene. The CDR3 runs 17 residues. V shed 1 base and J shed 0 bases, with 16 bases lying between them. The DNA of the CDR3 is TGTGCCAGCAGCTTAGGTCGAGGCGGACTCAGCTCCTACGAGCAGTACTTC. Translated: CASSLGRGGLSSYEQYF.

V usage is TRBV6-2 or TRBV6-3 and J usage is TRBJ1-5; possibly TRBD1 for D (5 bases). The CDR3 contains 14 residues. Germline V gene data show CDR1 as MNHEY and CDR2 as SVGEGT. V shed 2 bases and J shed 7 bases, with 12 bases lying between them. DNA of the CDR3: TGTGCCAGCAGTTACGTGGGGGTAGGACAGCCCCAGCATTTT. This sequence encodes CASSYVGVGQPQHF.

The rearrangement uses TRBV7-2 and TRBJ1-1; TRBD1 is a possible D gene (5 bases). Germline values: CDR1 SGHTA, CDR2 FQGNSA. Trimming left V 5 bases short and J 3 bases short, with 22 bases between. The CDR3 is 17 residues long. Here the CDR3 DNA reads TGTGCCAGCAGCCCACAGGTTGGGGGGGGGTTGGACACTGAAGCTTTCTTT. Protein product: CASSPQVGGGLDTEAFF.

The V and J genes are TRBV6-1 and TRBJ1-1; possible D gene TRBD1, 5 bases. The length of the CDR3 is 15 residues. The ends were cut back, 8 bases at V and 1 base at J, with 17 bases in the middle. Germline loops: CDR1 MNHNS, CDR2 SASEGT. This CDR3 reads CASGYQPTANTEAFF. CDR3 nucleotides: TGTGCCAGCGGATACCAACCGACAGCGAACACTGAAGCTTTCTTT.